This TCR beta chain was identified during a study of T cell repertoires in cytomegalovirus infection. Whole-study context: Matching HLA type and CMV infection were both indicated by public TCR beta signatures. Study conclusions and caveats: Clonotype analysis showed dominance of the ex vivo response by HLA-C-restricted CMV-specific TCR beta clonotypes. Individuals carrying CMV plus the relevant HLA were identified by cumulative frequency of public TCR beta families.

The sample holds a few counts of this clonotype. What it recognizes is unknown. Trimming shortened V by 1 base and J by 6 bases, and 10 bases separated the two germline ends. Per the germline V gene, CDR1 is SGHTA and CDR2 is FQGNSA. The CDR3 covers 14 residues. TCRdb itself ran the reads through MiXCR, one entry per CDR3 protein. Altogether roughly 500,000 distinct CDR3 sequences are present, 30% to 35% being singletons, with the ten largest covering 17%. This sequence joins TRBV7-2 and TRBJ1-3; D is perhaps TRBD1 (6 bases). This specimen consisted of cultured PBMCs, obtained from culture after CMV antigen stimulation. The TCR was taken from a human donor in good health (CMV status not recorded). Some clones in this sample may be carry-over from other donors' samples. The CDR3 sequence is CASSLVTGSNTIYF. CDR3 DNA: TGTGCCAGCAGCTTAGTCACAGGGTCAAACACCATATATTTT. The variable domain in full, with the rest retrieved from reference TRBV7-2 and TRBJ1-3, is GAGVSQSPSNKVTEKGKDVELRCDPISGHTALYWYRQSLGQGLEFLIYFQGNSAPDKSGLPSDRFSAERTGGSVSTLTIQRTQQEDSAVYLCASSLVTGSNTIYFGEGSWLTVV.